The 6 T cell receptor beta chains presented below share a single source sample, sequenced in a study of blood T cells in healthy people across ages. Using a J-beta primer mix together with a sample-barcoded 5' primer, a second PCR was run for roughly 7 to 12 cycles. TCRdb independently ran MiXCR on the 5' RACE reads; one entry per CDR3 protein. This table holds hundreds of thousands of distinct CDR3 sequences, around 31% found once. The specimen sequenced was blood. Receptors were obtained from a woman older than 75 in good health.

The J gene is TRBJ2-1, the V gene TRBV20-1, with 12 bases identical to TRBD2. V shed 1 base, J shed 7 bases, and the junction held 8 bases outside the gene matches. Looked up from germline, CDR1 is DFQATT and CDR2 is SNEGSKA (reference sequence). The CDR3 extends over 16 amino acids. The CDR3 spells CSARVGLAGGRNEQFF. The CDR3 nucleotides are TGCAGTGCTAGAGTTGGGCTAGCGGGGGGGCGAAATGAGCAGTTCTTC.

The rearrangement joins TRBV28 to TRBJ2-7; TRBD1 aligns across 11 bases. The CDR3 runs 16 residues. The V gene's germline CDR1 is MDHEN and CDR2 SYDVKM. The V segment lost 4 bases and the J segment 4 bases; nucleotides outside the gene matches: 9. As DNA, the CDR3 is TGTGCCAGCAGTTCACTCGGGGGGACAGGGGGTTACGAGCAGTACTTC. Translation: CASSSLGGTGGYEQYF.

Of note for this clonotype: A much larger clone differs from this one at a single base, so this may be a read error. V and J are TRBV12-3 or TRBV12-4 and TRBJ1-2, with D uncertain. The V end was cut by 5 bases, the J end by 7 bases, with 26 bases between. The CDR3 spans 17 residues. The CDR3 reads CASSLVTSGSGGVGYTF. CDR3 in DNA: TGTGCCAGCAGTCTCGTCACAAGTGGGAGCGGAGGAGTTGGCTACACCTTC.

V usage is TRBV5-1 and J usage is TRBJ1-1; D unresolved. V shed 3 bases and J shed 6 bases, with 15 bases lying between them. The germline V gene has CDR1 SGHRS and CDR2 YFSETQ. The CDR3 covers 14 residues. The CDR3 DNA reads TGCGCCAGCAGCTCAGGATTTCGGGGTTCTGAAGCTTTCTTT. Translation: CASSSGFRGSEAFF.

This clonotype was picked up many times. V is TRBV7-2 and J is TRBJ1-5; no firm D call. The CDR3 consists of 11 residues. With 4 bases removed from V and 10 bases from J, the gap between germline ends came to 8 bases. Germline values: CDR1 SGHTA, CDR2 FQGNSA. CDR3 nucleotides: TGTGCCAGCAGCTACGGCGGTCCCCAGCATTTT. As protein: CASSYGGPQHF.

The table lists this clonotype with many counts. This rearrangement joins TRBV5-1 to TRBJ1-1; D may be TRBD1 (5 bases). CDR1 SGHRS and CDR2 YFSETQ come from the germline V gene. The CDR3 sequence is 14 residues long. Trimming removed 4 bases from V and 0 bases from J, with 10 bases in between. This CDR3 is CASSGGALNTEAFF. The DNA of the CDR3 is TGCGCCAGCAGCGGCGGGGCATTGAACACTGAAGCTTTCTTT.